The 19 T cell receptor beta chains reported below all come from one sample, sequenced in a study of identical twins. In TCRdb, the 5' RACE reads were re-called with MiXCR into one record per CDR3 protein. This table holds about 890,000 distinct CDR3 sequences, approximately 13% found once. The same sample was also studied in work on yellow fever vaccine responses in identical twins.

The material sequenced was PBMCs. The receptors come from a woman aged 18-29 years in good health.

CDR3 sequence: CASSERRTSGNTIYF. The DNA of the CDR3 is TGTGCCAGCAGCGAAAGACGGACGTCTGGAAACACCATATATTTT. The chain carries TRBV12-3 or TRBV12-4 and TRBJ1-3; D gene ambiguous. Trimming cost V 6 bases and J 1 base, with 13 bases left between them. The CDR3 length is 15 residues.

This chain links TRBV5-1 with TRBJ2-5; tentative D call: TRBD2 (5 bases). Germline V gene data show CDR1 as SGHRS and CDR2 as YFSETQ. The CDR3 contains 14 residues. Trimming shortened V by 4 bases and J by 2 bases, and 12 bases separated the two germline ends. The CDR3 region has the DNA TGCGCCAGCAGCACCGTAGCGCTTCAAGAGACCCAGTACTTC. Encoded protein: CASSTVALQETQYF.

This CDR3 is CASSQYLGAYNEQFF. The CDR3 coding sequence is TGTGCCAGCAGCCAATACTTGGGGGCCTACAATGAGCAGTTCTTC. The chain recombines TRBV16 with TRBJ2-1; D could derive from TRBD1 or TRBD2 (5 bases each). Germline V gene lookup returns CDR1 KGHSY and CDR2 FQNENV. V was trimmed by 1 base and J by 2 bases, leaving 9 bases between them. The CDR3 has 15 amino acids.

This clonotype was seen a few times. J is TRBJ2-7 and V is TRBV6-2 or TRBV6-3, with D possibly TRBD1 on 6 matching bases. The CDR3 length is 14 residues. CDR1 is MNHEY and CDR2 is SVGEGT in the germline V gene. Deletions cut 6 bases from V and 4 bases from J, with 16 bases between. The DNA for the CDR3 is TGTGCCAGCAGGACGGACAGTCTCGGGTACGAGCAGTACTTC. This codes for CASRTDSLGYEQYF.

This clonotype was found many times. This chain connects TRBV11-2 to TRBJ1-1; D not certain. The germline V gene encodes CDR1 SGHAT and CDR2 FQNNGV. The CDR3 is made up of 13 amino acids. V lost 1 base and J 6 bases, leaving 9 bases between the germline ends. The CDR3 loop reads CASSLGAGSEAFF. The CDR3 DNA sequence: TGTGCCAGCAGCTTAGGTGCGGGATCTGAAGCTTTCTTT.

The chain links TRBV20-1 to TRBJ1-4; 11 nucleotides agree with TRBD1. CDR1 and CDR2 from the germline V gene are DFQATT and SNEGSKA (reference sequence). CDR3 size: 14 residues. Trimming took 1 base from V and 6 from J; bases not matched to a gene: 1. The CDR3, as DNA: TGCAGTGCTAGAGGGGACAGGGGGGATGAAAAACTGTTTTTT. Its protein is CSARGDRGDEKLFF.

This clonotype was seen more than once but under ten times. The rearrangement links TRBV13 to TRBJ1-6; unclear D gene. The CDR3 has 14 amino acids. The V end lost 5 bases, the J end lost 10 bases, and 15 bases lay between the germline ends. Per the germline V gene, CDR1 is PRHDT and CDR2 is FYEKMQ (reference sequence). The CDR3 reads CASSPAGPESPLHF. The CDR3 DNA follows: TGTGCCAGCAGCCCCGCTGGGCCAGAATCACCCCTCCACTTT.

This chain connects TRBV19 to TRBJ1-1, with unresolved D. The V and J ends lost 7 bases and 0 bases respectively, with 15 bases between them. This CDR3 has 15 amino acids. CDR1 is LNHDA, CDR2 SQIVND, per germline (reference sequence). CDR3 residues: CASKPWVPLNTEAFF. The CDR3 bases are TGTGCCAGTAAACCCTGGGTCCCACTGAACACTGAAGCTTTCTTT.

The chain is built from TRBV5-1 and TRBJ2-2; D is uncertain. The V gene's germline CDR1 is SGHRS and CDR2 YFSETQ. There are 15 residues in the CDR3. V lost 1 base to trimming and J lost 3 bases, with 10 bases between them. CDR3 protein: CASSLFGSDTGELFF. The CDR3, as DNA: TGCGCCAGCAGCTTGTTTGGCTCGGACACCGGGGAGCTGTTTTTT.

This clonotype was counted a few times. This rearrangement joins TRBV19 to TRBJ1-1; weak D call: TRBD1 (5 bases). The length of the CDR3 is 14 residues. The V and J ends lost 4 bases and 1 base respectively, with 10 bases between them. Germline values: CDR1 LNHDA, CDR2 SQIVND (reference sequence). The CDR3 here is CASSKGTGNTEAFF. The CDR3 bases are TGTGCCAGTAGTAAAGGGACCGGGAACACTGAAGCTTTCTTT. Filled out from reference TRBV19 and TRBJ1-1, the complete variable domain reads DGGITQSPKYLFRKEGQNVTLSCEQNLNHDAMYWYRQDPGQGLRLIYYSQIVNDFQKGDIAEGYSVSREKKESFPLTVTSAQKNPTAFYLCASSKGTGNTEAFFGQGTRLTVV.

The CDR3 region is CSAPGRTDAYGYTF. The CDR3 bases are TGCAGTGCACCGGGACGGACGGACGCATATGGCTACACCTTC. V is TRBV20-1 and J is TRBJ1-2; perhaps TRBD1 as D (5 bases). The CDR3 covers 14 residues. Trimming removed 6 bases from V and 5 bases from J, with 19 bases in between. Germline loops: CDR1 DFQATT, CDR2 SNEGSKA (reference sequence).

The chain has TRBV9 and TRBJ2-7; tentative D call: TRBD2 (6 bases). The CDR3 has 15 amino acids. Germline loops: CDR1 SGDLS, CDR2 YYNGEE. V was trimmed by 0 bases and J by 4 bases, leaving 14 bases between them. Here the CDR3 DNA reads TGTGCCAGCAGCGTAGCGGGAGAGTTCTTGTACGAGCAGTACTTC. Protein product: CASSVAGEFLYEQYF.

This clonotype was counted only a few times. In DNA, the CDR3 is TGCAGTGCTTGGGACAGAAACAGCAATCAGCCCCAGCATTTT. Protein: CSAWDRNSNQPQHF. The chain joins TRBV20-1 to TRBJ1-5; TRBD1 agrees at 7 bases. The V segment lost 5 bases and the J segment 1 base; nucleotides outside the gene matches: 5. The CDR3 extends over 14 amino acids. CDR1 is DFQATT and CDR2 is SNEGSKA in the germline V gene (reference sequence).

Details on this clonotype: Since a much larger clone is just one base distant, this may be a read error. This chain connects TRBV5-5 to TRBJ2-7; 10 bases agree with TRBD2. After removal of 1 base from V and 4 bases from J, the junction contained 8 bases not matched to a gene. Looked up from germline, CDR1 is SGHKS and CDR2 is YYEKEE (reference sequence). The CDR3 spans 16 residues. The CDR3 bases are TGTGCCAGCAGCTTGTCCCTAGCGGGAGAGGGATACGAGCAGTACTTC. This codes for CASSLSLAGEGYEQYF.

The chain is built from TRBV18 and TRBJ2-3; D possibly corresponds to TRBD2 (5 bases). Trimming shortened V by 2 bases and J by 0 bases, and 9 bases separated the two germline ends. Germline-derived CDR1 and CDR2 are KGHSH and LQKENI. This CDR3 has 15 residues. CDR3 in DNA: TGTGCCAGCTCACCAAACAGCGGCAGCACAGATACGCAGTATTTT. It yields the protein CASSPNSGSTDTQYF.

The rearrangement uses TRBV29-1 and TRBJ2-1, with 7 bases matching TRBD1. The CDR3 is 14 amino acids. Germline assignment: CDR1 SQVTM and CDR2 ANQGSEA. V was clipped by 7 bases and J by 7 bases; unmatched bases: 13. For the CDR3, the DNA is TGCAGCGCCCGACAGGGAGTCATGAAGAATGAGCAGTTCTTC. It translates to CSARQGVMKNEQFF.

This clonotype has just a few counts. The rearrangement uses TRBV20-1 and TRBJ2-5, with TRBD2 identical over 10 bases. The germline V gene has CDR1 DFQATT and CDR2 SNEGSKA (reference sequence). Trimming removed 6 bases from V and 0 bases from J; junction bases left unmatched: 4. This CDR3 region has 14 residues. CDR3 sequence reads: CSARAGGNQETQYF. CDR3 in DNA: TGCAGTGCCCGAGCGGGGGGGAACCAAGAGACCCAGTACTTC.

This chain connects TRBV20-1 to TRBJ2-1; 13 bases are a match to TRBD2. This CDR3 region has 15 residues. V shed 3 bases and J 7 bases; nucleotides not matched to a gene: 6. Germline V CDR1 and CDR2: DFQATT, SNEGSKA (reference sequence). The CDR3 nucleotides read TGCAGTGCTAGGGATACTAGCGGGAGGGGAAATGAGCAGTTCTTC. This gives the protein CSARDTSGRGNEQFF.

This clonotype showed up many times. The genes are TRBV3-1 and TRBJ2-2, with D unresolved. The CDR3 is 13 amino acids. V lost 3 bases and J 5 bases, leaving 7 bases between the germline ends. Germline CDR1 is LGHDT and CDR2 is YNNKEL (reference sequence). CDR3 DNA sequence: TGTGCCAGCAGCCAGGGAAGGACCGGGGAGCTGTTTTTT. This gives the protein CASSQGRTGELFF.